The 7 T cell receptor beta chains below come from one sample, sequenced in a study of shared clonotypes between healthy human individuals. Libraries were prepared by immunoSEQ multiplex PCR; TCRdb keeps only in-frame clonotypes and omits some of them. The sample has about 2.3 million clones, about 92% seen once. The sequencing sample was made of naive CD4+ T cells from PBMCs. This sample's subset: CD45RA+ positively selected. These receptors came from a man aged 18 to 29 in good health. Some clones in this sample may be carry-over from other donors' samples.

This chain uses TRBV6-1 with TRBJ2-7, with D possibly being TRBD1 (5 bases). The CDR3 spans 15 residues. With 1 base removed from V and 0 bases from J, the gap between germline ends came to 10 bases. Germline V gene sequence: CDR1 MNHNS, CDR2 SASEGT. CDR3: CASSEVPTASYEQYF. The CDR3, as DNA: TGTGCCAGCAGTGAAGTCCCGACAGCCTCCTACGAGCAGTACTTC.

This clone appeared once. The V and J genes are TRBV19 and TRBJ2-7; TRBD1 matches 9 bases. CDR1 and CDR2 from the germline V gene are LNHDA and SQIVND (reference sequence). V lost 5 bases to trimming and J lost 3 bases; unmatched junction nucleotides: 8. The CDR3 length is 15 residues. CDR3 loop: CASSGARTGDYEQYF. The CDR3 region has the DNA TGTGCCAGTAGTGGCGCCAGGACAGGGGACTACGAGCAGTACTTC.

V gene TRBV5-4 combines with J gene TRBJ2-1; 11 nucleotides line up with TRBD2. The CDR3 sequence is 15 residues long. The V gene's germline CDR1 is SGHNT and CDR2 YYREEE (reference sequence). The trim removed 3 bases at V and 5 bases at J, leaving 4 bases unmatched. CDR3 residues: CASSSGLAVDNEQFF. The DNA for the CDR3 is TGTGCCAGCAGCTCGGGACTAGCGGTCGACAATGAGCAGTTCTTC.

The chain combines TRBV7-2 with TRBJ1-4, with TRBD1 matching over 7 bases. This CDR3 has 13 amino acids. Germline-derived CDR1 and CDR2 are SGHTA and FQGNSA. The ends lost 5 bases at V and 8 bases at J; junction bases unmatched: 5. CDR3 residues: CASSLDRVEKLFF. CDR3 coding DNA: TGTGCCAGCAGCCTCGACAGGGTGGAAAAACTGTTTTTT.

The rearrangement uses TRBV27 and TRBJ2-5; 9 bases are a match to TRBD1. V lost 6 bases and J lost 5; bases outside the gene matches: 4. CDR1 and CDR2 (germline): MNHEY, SMNVEV (reference sequence). The CDR3 is 13 residues long. The CDR3 here is CASRTGQGETQYF. The CDR3 DNA is TGTGCCAGCAGAACTGGACAGGGGGAGACCCAGTACTTC.

The CDR3: CASSFNIMTNEQFF. The DNA for the CDR3 is TGTGCCAGCAGCTTTAATATAATGACCAATGAGCAGTTCTTC. This chain uses TRBV5-6 with TRBJ2-1; D is undetermined. V lost 2 bases and J 6 bases, leaving 12 bases between the germline ends. This CDR3 has 14 amino acids. Germline-derived CDR1 and CDR2 are SGHDT and YYEEEE.

This chain joins TRBV7-9 and TRBJ1-2; D remains ambiguous. CDR1 is SEHNR, CDR2 FQNEAQ, per germline (reference sequence). Trimming removed 4 bases from V and 10 bases from J, with 7 bases in between. The length of the CDR3 is 10 residues. The CDR3 loop reads CASSSDHYTF. For the CDR3, the DNA is TGTGCCAGCAGCTCCGACCACTACACCTTC.